Each of the 27 T cell receptor beta chains below was sequenced from the same sample in a study of blood T cells in healthy people across ages. The use of a sample-barcoded 5' primer and a J-beta primer mix characterized a second PCR of about 7 to 12 cycles. TCRdb used MiXCR to reprocess the 5' RACE reads, holding one entry per CDR3 protein. The sample contains about 1,600,000 distinct CDR3 sequences, roughly 45% of which appear only once. The sample comprised blood. The receptors here all came from a woman aged 18-29 years in good health.

This CDR3 reads CAIRESPGSTEAFF. The CDR3 DNA sequence: TGTGCCATCAGAGAATCTCCAGGGAGCACTGAAGCTTTCTTT. The J gene is TRBJ1-1, the V gene TRBV10-3; D might be TRBD1 (5 bases). V lost 6 bases and J 4 bases, leaving 15 bases between the germline ends. Germline assignment: CDR1 ENHRY and CDR2 SYGVKD. The CDR3 is 14 amino acids.

This clonotype was counted a single time. The chain couples TRBV5-1 to TRBJ1-1; no firm D call. The V end lost 2 bases, the J end lost 4 bases, and 18 bases lay between the germline ends. CDR1 is SGHRS and CDR2 is YFSETQ in the germline V gene. The CDR3 spans 16 residues. This CDR3 is CASSFREEGWGTEAFF. CDR3 sequence (DNA): TGCGCCAGCAGCTTTCGGGAGGAGGGTTGGGGCACTGAAGCTTTCTTT.

The CDR3 is CASSVGSSGSVTEAFF. CDR3 coding DNA: TGTGCCAGCAGCGTAGGTTCGTCGGGTTCGGTCACTGAAGCTTTCTTT. The V call is TRBV9, the J call TRBJ1-1; no definite D call. V was trimmed by 0 bases and J by 4 bases, leaving 16 bases between them. Looked up from germline, CDR1 is SGDLS and CDR2 is YYNGEE. This CDR3 has 16 amino acids.

V gene TRBV6-5 combines with J gene TRBJ2-5; D possibly corresponds to TRBD1 (6 bases). The J call is doubtful: the DNA matches TRBJ2-7 better. The germline CDR1 and CDR2 sequences are MNHEY and SVGAGI. The length of the CDR3 is 12 residues. The CDR3 spells CASGQYRDEQYF. The CDR3 DNA is TGTGCCAGCGGTCAATACAGGGACGAGCAGTACTTC.

The V and J genes are TRBV20-1 and TRBJ1-5; D possibly corresponds to TRBD1 (6 bases). Per germline, CDR1 DFQATT and CDR2 SNEGSKA (reference sequence). The ends were cut back, 1 base at V and 5 bases at J, with 18 bases in the middle. CDR3 size: 16 residues. The CDR3 DNA reads as TGCAGTGCTAGAGCAAGGTCCGCTAAGGGGGATCAGCCCCAGCATTTT. It is translated as CSARARSAKGDQPQHF.

This clonotype was seen a few times. V is TRBV6-1 and J is TRBJ2-3; possible D gene TRBD2, 5 bases. Germline-derived CDR1 and CDR2 are MNHNS and SASEGT. The length of the CDR3 is 12 residues. Trimming stripped 6 bases from V and 7 bases from J, with 11 bases between. The CDR3 protein is CASRPAGNTQYF. The CDR3 nucleotides are TGTGCCAGCAGACCCGCCGGGAATACGCAGTATTTT.

This clonotype was detected only a few times. The chain carries TRBV28 and TRBJ2-7, with 9 bases aligning to TRBD2. V lost 5 bases and J lost 2; bases outside the gene matches: 10. The germline V gene encodes CDR1 MDHEN and CDR2 SYDVKM. This CDR3 has 16 amino acids. The CDR3: CASSPRGSGRAYEQYF. The CDR3 coding sequence is TGTGCCAGCAGTCCCCGGGGTAGCGGGAGAGCCTACGAGCAGTACTTC.

The rearrangement uses TRBV6-5 and TRBJ2-4; tentative D call: TRBD1 (6 bases). Trimming shortened V by 7 bases and J by 0 bases, and 7 bases separated the two germline ends. This CDR3 is 13 amino acids long. Germline V CDR1 and CDR2: MNHEY, SVGAGI. Here the CDR3 reads CASKGVAKNIQYF. The CDR3 DNA reads TGTGCCAGCAAGGGGGTAGCCAAAAACATTCAGTACTTC.

Points on this clonotype: A read error may explain this, as a much larger clone is one base away. The V gene is TRBV12-3 or TRBV12-4, the J gene TRBJ1-1; no clear D gene. The V end was cut by 7 bases, the J end by 1 base, with 13 bases between. This CDR3 contains 14 residues. CDR3 loop: CASIVGRGNTEAFF. The CDR3 DNA is TGTGCCAGCATCGTTGGGAGAGGGAACACTGAAGCTTTCTTT.

Only a few counts were recorded for this clonotype. The rearrangement links TRBV29-1 to TRBJ2-7, with D possibly matching TRBD1 (5 bases). Deletions cut 3 bases from V and 2 bases from J, with 8 bases between. The CDR3 sequence is 12 residues long. CDR1 SQVTM and CDR2 ANQGSEA come from the germline V gene. CDR3 nucleotide sequence: TGCAGCGTTGACCAGGGAACCTACGAGCAGTACTTC. Its translation is CSVDQGTYEQYF.

This clonotype was detected only a few times. The chain combines TRBV5-1 with TRBJ2-7, with 7 nucleotides matching TRBD1. This CDR3 is 13 amino acids long. Looked up from germline, CDR1 is SGHRS and CDR2 is YFSETQ. The V and J ends lost 7 bases and 2 bases, in that order; junction bases with no gene match: 6. The CDR3 sequence: CASPGQSTYEQYF. CDR3 coding DNA: TGCGCCAGCCCGGGACAGTCCACCTACGAGCAGTACTTC.

This chain connects TRBV2 to TRBJ1-1; no firm D call. This CDR3 comprises 12 residues. Trimming removed 6 bases at V and 6 bases at J, with 11 bases between. From germline, CDR1 is SNHLY and CDR2 FYNNEI. The CDR3 bases are TGTGCCAGCAGAGCCGACCCCGCTGAAGCTTTCTTT. Protein sequence: CASRADPAEAFF.

Regarding this clonotype: The junction does not match germline at one end; this may be a read error. The genes are TRBV5-5 and TRBJ1-5; 9 positions match TRBD1. Germline CDR1 is SGHKS and CDR2 is YYEKEE (reference sequence). CDR3 length: 15 residues. CDR3: CASSLGQGVGQPRHF. CDR3 bases: TGTGCCAGCAGCTTGGGACAGGGGGTGGGGCAGCCCCGGCATTTT.

On this clonotype itself: The junction does not match germline at one end; this may be a read error. The chain carries TRBV25-1 and TRBJ2-7; tentatively, D is TRBD1 (6 bases). The CDR3 is 14 amino acids. Germline V gene lookup returns CDR1 MGHDK and CDR2 SYGVNS. The CDR3 region is CASSESGVPYEQHF. CDR3 in DNA: TGTGCCAGCAGTGAATCAGGGGTACCCTACGAGCAGCACTTC.

V and J are TRBV29-1 and TRBJ2-3; TRBD1 matches 7 bases. V lost 7 bases to trimming and J lost 4 bases; unmatched junction nucleotides: 5. Germline values: CDR1 SQVTM, CDR2 ANQGSEA. This CDR3 has 12 amino acids. The CDR3 protein is CSGRQGSDTQYF. CDR3 nucleotide sequence: TGCAGCGGCCGACAGGGATCAGATACGCAGTATTTT.

The chain is built from TRBV28 and TRBJ1-2; perhaps TRBD1 as D (6 bases). The germline CDR1 and CDR2 sequences are MDHEN and SYDVKM. Between the trimmed V and J ends, which lost 6 bases and 8 bases, there was a span of 16 bases. The CDR3 totals 13 residues. This CDR3 reads CASSRGARGGYTF. CDR3 DNA sequence: TGTGCCAGCAGCCGGGGGGCGCGAGGGGGCTACACCTTC.

The V and J genes are TRBV27 and TRBJ2-5, with 9 bases that match TRBD1. Germline CDR1 is MNHEY and CDR2 is SMNVEV (reference sequence). J was trimmed by 2 bases and V by 11 bases; bases with no gene match: 6. The CDR3 length is 13 residues. The CDR3 loop is CAARQGGQETQYF. In DNA, the CDR3 is TGTGCCGCTCGACAGGGGGGTCAAGAGACCCAGTACTTC.

This clonotype was observed a few times. This chain links TRBV29-1 with TRBJ2-3; 7 nucleotides agree with TRBD1. This CDR3 spans 15 amino acids. Per the germline V gene, CDR1 is SQVTM and CDR2 is ANQGSEA. V was clipped by 8 bases and J by 0 bases; unmatched bases: 11. The CDR3 bases are TGCAGCATTCAAAAGCCGACAGGGAGCACAGATACGCAGTATTTT. It codes for CSIQKPTGSTDTQYF.

This clonotype showed up just once. The chain carries TRBV18 and TRBJ1-5, with a weak D call TRBD1 (5 bases). Trimming left V 6 bases short and J 0 bases short, with 18 bases between. CDR3 length: 17 residues. Per germline, CDR1 KGHSH and CDR2 LQKENI. CDR3 nucleotides: TGTGCCAGCTCGCTACCGAAGGGGAAGGATAGCAATCAGCCCCAGCATTTT. Its protein is CASSLPKGKDSNQPQHF.

V is TRBV5-6 and J is TRBJ2-5; a possible D gene is TRBD2 (6 bases). CDR1 is SGHDT and CDR2 is YYEEEE in the germline V gene. Trimming pared 6 bases from V and 5 bases from J, leaving 14 bases between. The CDR3 is 13 residues long. CDR3: CASMWWGRETQYF. Here the CDR3 DNA reads TGTGCCAGCATGTGGTGGGGGAGGGAGACCCAGTACTTC.

J is TRBJ1-1 and V is TRBV12-5; tentatively, D is TRBD1 (5 bases). Per the germline V gene, CDR1 is LGHNT and CDR2 is FRNRAP. Deletions cut 1 base from V and 4 bases from J, with 10 bases between. The CDR3 contains 14 residues. CDR3 bases: TGTGCTAGTGGTTTGGCCCAGGGTTCCACTGAAGCTTTCTTT. Protein: CASGLAQGSTEAFF.

The chain is built from TRBV7-2 and TRBJ2-7; no clear D gene. Germline CDR1 and CDR2: SGHTA and FQGNSA. The CDR3 loop spans 14 amino acids. V lost 0 bases, J lost 5 bases, and 11 bases lay in between. The CDR3 loop reads CASSLAPGFDEQYF. The CDR3 nucleotides read TGTGCCAGCAGCTTAGCGCCCGGGTTCGACGAGCAGTACTTC. The whole variable domain, filled in from reference TRBV7-2 and TRBJ2-7, reads GAGVSQSPSNKVTEKGKDVELRCDPISGHTALYWYRQSLGQGLEFLIYFQGNSAPDKSGLPSDRFSAERTGGSVSTLTIQRTQQEDSAVYLCASSLAPGFDEQYFGPGTRLTVT.

This clonotype was detected a few times. CDR3 protein: CASSIRIVQGGWNEQFF. The DNA of the CDR3 is TGTGCCAGCAGCATAAGAATAGTTCAAGGGGGTTGGAATGAGCAGTTCTTC. V usage is TRBV7-9 and J usage is TRBJ2-1; perhaps TRBD1 as D (6 bases). The CDR3 runs 17 residues. Per the germline V gene, CDR1 is SEHNR and CDR2 is FQNEAQ (reference sequence). The germline V and J ends were trimmed by 5 bases and 7 bases, with 24 bases remaining between them. The entire variable domain, with the rest obtained from reference TRBV7-9 and TRBJ2-1, is as follows: DTGVSQNPRHKITKRGQNVTFRCDPISEHNRLYWYRQTLGQGPEFLTYFQNEAQLEKSRLLSDRFSAERPKGSFSTLEIQRTEQGDSAMYLCASSIRIVQGGWNEQFFGPGTRLTVL.

This clonotype was detected ten times or more. This chain links TRBV25-1 with TRBJ2-7; D is unclear. Trimming stripped 1 base from V and 3 bases from J, with 1 base between. The CDR3 contains 11 residues. Germline lookup yields CDR1 MGHDK and CDR2 SYGVNS. The CDR3 region is CASSEFYEQYF. The CDR3 nucleotides are TGTGCCAGCAGTGAATTCTACGAGCAGTACTTC.

The genes are TRBV21-1 and TRBJ1-2; TRBD1 was called by the table and not checked on the DNA. TRBV21-1 constitutes a pseudogene. This CDR3 spans 17 amino acids. The CDR3 region is CASSSDDRGWFGYGYTF. CDR3 nucleotide sequence: TGTGCCAGCAGCAGTGACGACAGGGGATGGTTTGGTTATGGCTACACCTTC.

The CDR3 spells CASGSLPGLAEGGLMAKNIQYF. Written as DNA, the CDR3 is TGTGCTAGTGGTTCGCTACCGGGACTAGCGGAGGGGGGTTTGATGGCCAAAAACATTCAGTACTTC. The rearrangement joins TRBV12-5 to TRBJ2-4; TRBD2 aligns across 11 bases. This CDR3 contains 22 residues. J lost 1 base, V lost 4 bases, and 21 bases had no gene match. Germline CDR1 reads LGHNT; CDR2 reads FRNRAP.

This clonotype appeared a single time. The chain couples TRBV3-1 to TRBJ2-7; weak D call: TRBD1 (5 bases). This CDR3 has 13 amino acids. V dropped 6 bases and J dropped 7 bases, with 16 bases sitting between them. Germline CDR1 is LGHDT and CDR2 is YNNKEL (reference sequence). The CDR3 is CASRKAGYNEQYF. The CDR3 DNA sequence: TGTGCCAGCAGGAAGGCAGGGTACAATGAGCAGTACTTC.